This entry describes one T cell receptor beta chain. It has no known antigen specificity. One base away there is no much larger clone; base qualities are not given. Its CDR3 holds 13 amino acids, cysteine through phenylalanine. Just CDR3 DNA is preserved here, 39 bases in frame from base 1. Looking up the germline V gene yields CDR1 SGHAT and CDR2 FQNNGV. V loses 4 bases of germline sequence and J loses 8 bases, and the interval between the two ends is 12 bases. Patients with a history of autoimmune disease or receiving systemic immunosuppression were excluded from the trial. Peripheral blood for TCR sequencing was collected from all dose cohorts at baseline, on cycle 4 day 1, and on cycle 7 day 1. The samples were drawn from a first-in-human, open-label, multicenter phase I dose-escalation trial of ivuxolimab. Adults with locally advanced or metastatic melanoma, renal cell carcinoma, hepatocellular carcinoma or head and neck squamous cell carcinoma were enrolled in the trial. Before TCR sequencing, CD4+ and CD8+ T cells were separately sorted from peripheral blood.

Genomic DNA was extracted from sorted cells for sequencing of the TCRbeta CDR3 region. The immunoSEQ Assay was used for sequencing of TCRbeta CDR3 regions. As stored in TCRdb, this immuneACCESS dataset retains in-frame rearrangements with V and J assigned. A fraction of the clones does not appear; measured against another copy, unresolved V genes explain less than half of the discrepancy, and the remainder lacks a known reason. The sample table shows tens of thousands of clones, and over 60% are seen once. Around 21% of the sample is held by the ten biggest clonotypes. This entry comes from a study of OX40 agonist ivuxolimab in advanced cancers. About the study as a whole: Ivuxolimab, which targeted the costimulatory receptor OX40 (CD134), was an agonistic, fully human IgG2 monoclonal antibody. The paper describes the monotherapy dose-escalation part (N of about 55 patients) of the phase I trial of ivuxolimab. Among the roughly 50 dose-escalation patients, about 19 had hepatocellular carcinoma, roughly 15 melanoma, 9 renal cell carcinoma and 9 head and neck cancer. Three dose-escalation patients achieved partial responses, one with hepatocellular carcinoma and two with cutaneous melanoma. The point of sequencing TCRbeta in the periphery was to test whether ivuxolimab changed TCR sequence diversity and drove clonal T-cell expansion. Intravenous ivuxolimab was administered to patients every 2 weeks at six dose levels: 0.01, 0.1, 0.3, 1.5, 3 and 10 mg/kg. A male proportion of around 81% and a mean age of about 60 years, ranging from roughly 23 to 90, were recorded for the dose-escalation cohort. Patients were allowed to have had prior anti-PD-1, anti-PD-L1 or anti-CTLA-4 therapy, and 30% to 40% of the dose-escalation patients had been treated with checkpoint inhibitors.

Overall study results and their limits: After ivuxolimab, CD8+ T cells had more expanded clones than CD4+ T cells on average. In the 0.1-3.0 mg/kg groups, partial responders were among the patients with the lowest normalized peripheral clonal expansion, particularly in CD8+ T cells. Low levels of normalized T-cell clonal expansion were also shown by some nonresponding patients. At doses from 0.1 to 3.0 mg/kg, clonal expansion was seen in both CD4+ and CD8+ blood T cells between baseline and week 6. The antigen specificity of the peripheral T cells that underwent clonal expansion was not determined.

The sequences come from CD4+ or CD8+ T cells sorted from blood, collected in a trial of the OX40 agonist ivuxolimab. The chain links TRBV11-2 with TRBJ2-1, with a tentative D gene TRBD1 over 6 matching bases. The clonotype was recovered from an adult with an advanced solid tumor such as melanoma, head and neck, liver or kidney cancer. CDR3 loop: CASSSDRGDEQFF. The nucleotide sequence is TGTGCCAGCAGCTCGGACAGAGGCGATGAGCAGTTCTTC. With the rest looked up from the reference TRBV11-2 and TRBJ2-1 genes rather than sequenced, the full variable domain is EAGVAQSPRYKIIEKRQSVAFWCNPISGHATLYWYQQILGQGPKLLIQFQNNGVVDDSQLPKDRFSAERLKGVDSTLKIQPAKLEDSAVYLCASSSDRGDEQFFGPGTRLTVL.